The source of this TCR beta chain is a study of vaccination and CD4 T cells after COVID-19 (dated by TCRdb to the early 2020s). A note on the overall study: The convalescent cohort included six males and four females, with two Hispanic individuals, seven Caucasians, two Asians and one multiracial person. Two doses of either the Pfizer-BioNTech BNT162b2 vaccine (n=8) or the Moderna mRNA-1273 vaccine (n=2) were administered to participants. Post-COVID blood samples from convalescent patients were collected a median of 101 days after diagnosis, with a range of 35 to 161 days. Post-vaccine blood samples were taken a median of 72 days after the second vaccine dose, with a range of roughly 13 to 250 days. Overlapping spike peptide pools from SARS-CoV-2 and from the common cold coronaviruses HCoV-NL63, HCoV-OC43 and HCoV-229E were used as culture stimuli. Control cultures used a CEFX viral epitope pool as positive control, an HIV-1 Nef peptide pool as negative control, or no peptide. In 10 COVID-19 convalescent patients and a handful of infection-naive healthy vaccine recipients, the spike-specific CD4+ TCR repertoire before mRNA vaccination was compared with the repertoire after mRNA vaccination.

Interpreted using the paper, the treatment or condition label stands for: approximately nine-day PBMC culture with coronavirus spike peptide pools or control peptides (ViraFEST assay). To expand antigen-specific T cells with peptide pools and then pick out the expanded clonotypes through TCR sequencing, the study relied on the ViraFEST assay. Negative nucleocapsid antibody tests before and after vaccination confirmed that the healthy vaccine recipients had no prior SARS-CoV-2 infection. More than 1.5 million PBMCs per well were cultured in IMDM with roughly 4.8% human AB serum and 8 to 10 IU/ml IL-2, plus 10 ug/ml peptide pools. Half of the culture medium was replaced with fresh IL-2-containing medium on days 3 and 7. After approximately 10 days of culture, CD4+ T cells were isolated by negative selection using the EasySep CD4+ T cell isolation kit. Ficoll-Paque Plus gradient centrifugation was used to isolate PBMCs from whole blood, and the isolated PBMCs were then either used fresh or cryopreserved at -140C. In general, triplicate wells were set up for every culture condition.

The CDR3 numbers 14 residues from cysteine through phenylalanine. The retained sequence is limited to the CDR3, 42 bases, with the frame set at the first base. V is shortened by 6 bases, J by 7 bases, and the region joining them spans 18 bases. Broad study findings and their caveats: Among convalescent patients, a median about 90% of the SARS-CoV-2-reactive clones seen after vaccination appeared only after vaccination, which suggests priming specific to the vaccine. The median count of SARS-CoV-2-reactive clonotypes went up from 21 after infection to 30 to 40 after vaccination, although the change was not significant. The number of convalescent patients in the study was relatively small, and the study did not examine early timepoints following natural infection. Of the vaccine-specific clones found in convalescent patients, nearly all (304 of 307) were mono-reactive for SARS-CoV-2 spike instead of being cross-reactive with common cold coronaviruses.

Worth noting for this clonotype: It lacks a known antigen. Within one base of it there is no much larger clone, and no base qualities were kept.

The library was generated by PCR. At the Johns Hopkins FTIC core, DNA from the cultured CD4+ T cells underwent TCR sequencing with the Oncomine TCR Beta short-read assay. Genomic DNA was extracted from the cultured CD4+ T cells with the QIAamp micro DNA kit. Oncomine TCR Beta libraries made from cultured CD4+ T cells were pooled using unique dual indexes and sequenced on an Illumina iSeq 100. In the source study's methods: Non-productive sequences were removed, and CDR3s that did not start with C, did not end with F or W, or were shorter than 7 amino acids were discarded. The MANAFEST web application identified antigen-specific clonotypes by comparing peptide-stimulated wells against reference wells and other culture wells. To be called positive, a clone needed an FDR below 0.05, an odds ratio above 5, and a productive frequency above 0.1% in at least two of three replicate wells. Clonotypes that were significantly expanded in both SARS-CoV-2 spike wells and at least one common cold coronavirus spike condition were defined as cross-reactive. Using R version 3.6.1, CDR3 homology was evaluated through Levenshtein distances (stringdist) along with unrooted phylogenetic trees (ape). The public reads were reprocessed in TCRdb via fastp at Q25 and MiXCR, keeping in-frame beta chains. Merged by CDR3 protein, the rows form single entries marked with the most common genes and DNA. The V and J calls reflect TCRdb's pipeline rather than the authors' work. For this sample the table gives nearly 20,000 distinct CDR3 sequences, of which about three quarters were detected only once. The ten largest clones take up about a sixth of the sample.

The TCR comes from a human donor who received a COVID-19 vaccine. Sequenced material: CD4+ T cells from blood, cultured in vitro, taken after SARS-CoV-2 vaccination. This receptor chain uses TRBV12-3 or TRBV12-4 and TRBJ1-2; D gene: possibly TRBD1, on 6 matching bases. The DNA is TGTGCCAGCAGCCCCGGACAGCGGGCCTTTGGCTACACCTTC. It codes for CASSPGQRAFGYTF.